The source of this T cell receptor beta chain is a study of T cells in Graves' hyperthyroidism and ophthalmopathy. Each diagnosis was grounded in clinical symptoms, serum thyroxine and TRAb, thyroid ultrasound, and orbital computed tomography. In its sample, this clonotype was seen a few times. RNA transcripts provided the source from which TCR beta CDR3 regions were amplified. First-round RT-PCR of the TCR CDR3 relied on the HTBI primer set. TCRdb itself ran the multiplex PCR reads through MiXCR, one entry per CDR3 protein. Here the sample spans 300,000 to 400,000 distinct CDR3 sequences, 18% being singletons. Germline V gene lookup returns CDR1 SGHRS and CDR2 YFSETQ. J lost 5 bases, V lost 4 bases, and 8 bases had no gene match. This CDR3 has 15 amino acids.

This sequence joins TRBV5-1 and TRBJ1-4; 7 bases agree with TRBD1. Sequencing input: blood. This TCR derives from a man aged 18-30 years with Graves' ophthalmopathy. The chain's CDR3 is CASSTGDSGNEKLFF. The DNA for the CDR3 is TGCGCCAGCAGCACCGGGGACAGCGGAAATGAAAAACTGTTTTTT.